The 17 T cell receptor beta chains given below trace back to one sample, sequenced in a study of blood T cell repertoires in COVID-19. Sequenced by immunoSEQ multiplex PCR; TCRdb stores in-frame clones only, minus some. The sample yields under 200,000 clones, more than 75% seen once. The sample consisted of peripheral blood. Receptors were obtained from a man in his forties with active or convalescent COVID-19.

The chain has TRBV20-1 and TRBJ1-5, with D possibly TRBD1 on 5 matching bases. V gave up 3 bases and J gave up 4 bases, with 13 bases separating them. This CDR3 is 14 amino acids long. The germline gives CDR1 DFQATT, CDR2 SNEGSKA (reference sequence). CDR3 nucleotides: TGCAGTGCTAGTTACGGGACTGAAAATCAGCCCCAGCATTTT. It encodes CSASYGTENQPQHF.

V gene TRBV6-5 combines with J gene TRBJ1-4, with 10 bases identical to TRBD1. The germline gives CDR1 MNHEY, CDR2 SVGAGI. J was trimmed by 5 bases and V by 6 bases; bases with no gene match: 3. The CDR3 is made up of 14 amino acids. The CDR3 DNA follows: TGTGCCAGCAGAGCGGGACAGGGGAATGAAAAACTGTTTTTT. The encoded protein is CASRAGQGNEKLFF.

The chain carries TRBV2 and TRBJ1-2; no clear D. The germline gives CDR1 SNHLY, CDR2 FYNNEI. The CDR3 is made up of 13 amino acids. V was cut by 7 bases and J by 4 bases, with 13 bases left in between. The DNA of the CDR3 is TGTGCCAGCATCGTCGAGGTCTTCTATGGCTACACCTTC. Amino acids: CASIVEVFYGYTF.

The chain joins TRBV4-1 to TRBJ1-5, with no clear D. The CDR3 runs to 15 residues. Trimming stripped 0 bases from V and 5 bases from J, with 11 bases between. Germline CDR1 reads MGHRA; CDR2 reads YSYEKL. The chain's CDR3 is CASSQEPIGYQPQHF. The CDR3 DNA follows: TGCGCCAGCAGCCAAGAGCCGATCGGGTATCAGCCCCAGCATTTT.

This chain joins TRBV6-5 and TRBJ1-2; D might be TRBD1 (5 bases). The CDR3 is 13 residues long. Germline V lookup: CDR1 MNHEY, CDR2 SVGAGI. The germline V and J ends were trimmed by 8 bases and 5 bases, with 15 bases remaining between them. This CDR3 reads CASRQGIGYGYTF. CDR3 sequence (DNA): TGTGCCAGCCGCCAGGGAATTGGGTATGGCTACACCTTC.

The J gene is TRBJ2-6, the V gene TRBV23-1; TRBD2 agrees at 7 bases. TRBV23-1 is noted as an ORF with a role that remains uncertain. The length of the CDR3 is 18 residues. V trimming: 1 base; J trimming: 2 bases; junction bases outside the gene matches: 8. In nucleotides, the CDR3 is TGCGCCAGCAGTCAATTAACTGGGGGGACTACTGGGGCCAACGTCCTGACTTTC. This encodes CASSQLTGGTTGANVLTF.

The rearrangement uses TRBV9 and TRBJ1-2; the D gene is possibly TRBD1 (6 bases). V lost 2 bases, J lost 5 bases, and 13 bases lay in between. The germline gives CDR1 SGDLS, CDR2 YYNGEE. The CDR3 sequence is 14 residues long. The CDR3 protein is CASSVTTGVYGYTF. The DNA of the CDR3 is TGTGCCAGCAGCGTTACGACAGGAGTATATGGCTACACCTTC.

The chain joins TRBV4-3 to TRBJ1-5; 8 nucleotides align to TRBD1. Germline V gives CDR1 LGHNA, CDR2 YSLEER. There are 15 residues in the CDR3. Trimming removed 0 bases from V and 3 bases from J; junction bases left unmatched: 1. CDR3 protein: CASSQEDRDNQPQHF. CDR3 coding DNA: TGCGCCAGCAGCCAAGAGGACAGGGACAATCAGCCCCAGCATTTT.

This sequence joins TRBV7-3 and TRBJ2-1, with TRBD2 identical over 7 bases. Trimming removed 4 bases from V and 10 bases from J; junction bases left unmatched: 4. CDR1 and CDR2 (germline): SGHTA, FQGTGA. The CDR3 totals 12 residues. This CDR3 is CASSSPGLEQFF. In nucleotides, the CDR3 is TGTGCCAGCAGCTCACCGGGACTAGAGCAGTTCTTC.

This rearrangement joins TRBV4-2 to TRBJ1-3, with D possibly matching TRBD1 (5 bases). This CDR3 contains 16 residues. CDR1 and CDR2 (germline): LGHNA, YNFKEQ. V lost 1 base to trimming and J lost 2 bases, with 12 bases between them. The CDR3, as DNA: TGTGCCAGCAGCCAAGGGCCGGGGGTGACTGGAAACACCATATATTTT. This encodes CASSQGPGVTGNTIYF.

The rearrangement links TRBV15 to TRBJ1-1; tentatively, D is TRBD1 (6 bases). Germline V lookup: CDR1 LNHNV, CDR2 YYDKDF (reference sequence). Between the trimmed V and J ends, which lost 3 bases and 4 bases, there was a span of 9 bases. The CDR3 extends over 13 amino acids. The CDR3, as DNA: TGTGCCACCAGCAGGGGAGGGGGCACTGAAGCTTTCTTT. Its translation is CATSRGGGTEAFF.

V usage is TRBV6-5 and J usage is TRBJ2-2, with a weak D call TRBD2 (5 bases). The germline CDR1 and CDR2 sequences are MNHEY and SVGAGI. This CDR3 has 15 amino acids. V was shortened by 4 bases and J by 7 bases, with 16 bases between the two germline ends. The CDR3 nucleotides read TGTGCCAGCAGTTCTGGACTTAGGAGTGTCGGGGAGCTGTTTTTT. Its protein is CASSSGLRSVGELFF.

This clone was observed a single time. The genes are TRBV5-4 and TRBJ1-6; D is unresolved. V lost 1 base and J 5 bases, leaving 7 bases between the germline ends. There are 14 residues in the CDR3. Per the germline V gene, CDR1 is SGHNT and CDR2 is YYREEE (reference sequence). CDR3 region: CASSLFRNNSPLHF. The CDR3 nucleotides are TGTGCCAGCAGCTTGTTCAGGAATAATTCACCCCTCCACTTT.

The rearrangement joins TRBV5-1 to TRBJ1-1; D gene unclear. Germline CDR1 SGHRS, CDR2 YFSETQ. The CDR3 totals 13 residues. Trimming took off 0 bases at V and 7 bases at J, with 10 bases between the two ends. As DNA, the CDR3 is TGCGCCAGCAGCTTGGCAGAGGTCGGTGAAGCTTTCTTT. It encodes CASSLAEVGEAFF.

The chain has TRBV5-6 and TRBJ1-2, with D perhaps matching TRBD1 (6 bases). V lost 2 bases and J lost 5, with 16 bases in between. The germline gives CDR1 SGHDT, CDR2 YYEEEE. The CDR3 runs to 15 residues. Here the CDR3 DNA reads TGTGCCAGCAGCTTCGGAATCCAGGGGAATTATGGCTACACCTTC. Translation gives CASSFGIQGNYGYTF.

The chain links TRBV13 to TRBJ2-1; 11 bases align to TRBD2. J gave up 5 bases and V 1 base, and 7 bases lay outside the gene matches. Germline CDR1 reads PRHDT; CDR2 reads FYEKMQ (reference sequence). The CDR3 is 17 amino acids. For the CDR3, the DNA is TGTGCCAGCAGCTTAGCCCCACTAGCGGGGGAGAACAATGAGCAGTTCTTC. Encoded protein: CASSLAPLAGENNEQFF.

This sequence joins TRBV15 and TRBJ2-7, with 9 bases aligning to TRBD1. CDR1 is LNHNV, CDR2 YYDKDF, per germline (reference sequence). The CDR3 runs to 15 residues. Trimming at V came to 0 bases and at J to 3 bases, leaving 3 bases not matched to a gene. CDR3 sequence (DNA): TGTGCCACCAGCAGAGAAAGGGACAGGGTCTACGAGCAGTACTTC. This translates into CATSRERDRVYEQYF.